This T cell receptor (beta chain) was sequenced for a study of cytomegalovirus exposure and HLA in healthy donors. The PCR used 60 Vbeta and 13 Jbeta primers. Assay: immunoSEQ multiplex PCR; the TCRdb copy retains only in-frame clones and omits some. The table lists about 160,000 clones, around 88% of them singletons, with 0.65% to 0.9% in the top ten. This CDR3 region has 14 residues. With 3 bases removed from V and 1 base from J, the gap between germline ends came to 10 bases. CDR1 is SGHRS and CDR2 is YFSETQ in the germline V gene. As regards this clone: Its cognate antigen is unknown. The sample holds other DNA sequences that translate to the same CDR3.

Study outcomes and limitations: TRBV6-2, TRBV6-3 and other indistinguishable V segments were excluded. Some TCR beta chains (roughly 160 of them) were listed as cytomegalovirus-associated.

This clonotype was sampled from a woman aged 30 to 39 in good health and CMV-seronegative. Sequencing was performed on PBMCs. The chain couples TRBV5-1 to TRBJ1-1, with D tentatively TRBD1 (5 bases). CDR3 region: CASSSGLSNTEAFF. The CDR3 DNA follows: TGCGCCAGCAGCTCGGGACTGTCGAACACTGAAGCTTTCTTT.